Listed below are T cell receptor beta chains from one sample, sequenced in a study of T-cell memory formation after mild COVID-19. MiXCR, run by TCRdb on the 5' RACE reads, gives a single entry per CDR3 protein. The data contain 120,000 to 150,000 distinct CDR3 sequences, about 19% of them singletons. The sample was PBMCs or a T cell subset sorted from them (not recorded which). All receptors derive from an adult woman who had mild COVID-19 (a few samples of this study predate the infection). Cell type and time point are not known. CDR3s include the opening cysteine and the closing phenylalanine or tryptophan. The order of the fields is clone size, D gene, J gene, V gene, CDR3 protein, CDR3 DNA. D genes are given only for firm matches. Size is stated for part of the rows, as once, few or many counts, or as a class when the clone is expanded.

many	TRBD2	TRBJ2-3	TRBV12-3/TRBV12-4	CASSSSGVPDTQYF	TGTGCCAGCAGTTCGAGCGGGGTGCCGGATACGCAGTATTTT
few	TRBD2	TRBJ2-1	TRBV11-2	CASSLHPGLAGGQNEQFF	TGTGCCAGCAGCTTACATCCGGGACTAGCGGGGGGCCAAAATGAGCAGTTCTTC
.	TRBD2	TRBJ2-3	TRBV5-1	CASSTGLAGVSRTDTQYF	TGCGCCAGCAGCACGGGACTAGCGGGAGTTTCCCGCACAGATACGCAGTATTTT
few	.	TRBJ2-4	TRBV18	CASSPRTNIQYF	TGTGCCAGCTCACCACGGACGAACATTCAGTACTTC
few	TRBD2	TRBJ2-1	TRBV6-1	CASSVGTSGIGEQFF	TGTGCCAGCAGTGTGGGGACTAGCGGTATAGGTGAGCAGTTCTTC
.	TRBD1	TRBJ1-2	TRBV6-5	CASSNPPRGPGYTF	TGTGCCAGCAGCAATCCCCCCAGGGGGCCTGGCTACACCTTC
.	TRBD2	TRBJ2-7	TRBV7-8	CASSLSGLAGVREQYF	TGTGCCAGCAGCTTATCGGGACTAGCGGGAGTTAGAGAGCAGTACTTC
.	.	TRBJ1-1	TRBV7-2	CASSLILFAEAFF	TGTGCCAGCAGCTTAATCCTTTTTGCTGAAGCTTTCTTT
.	.	TRBJ1-5	TRBV4-3	CASSQDWGRFGQPQHF	TGCGCCAGCAGCCAAGATTGGGGACGATTTGGTCAGCCCCAGCATTTT
few	TRBD1	TRBJ2-1	TRBV4-1	CASSHPWTGDRNEQFF	TGCGCCAGCAGCCACCCCTGGACAGGGGATCGGAATGAGCAGTTCTTC
.	TRBD2	TRBJ2-1	TRBV12-3/TRBV12-4	CASSPTSLAVTYNEQFF	TGTGCCAGCAGTCCAACATCACTAGCGGTTACCTACAATGAGCAGTTCTTC
few	TRBD2	TRBJ2-1	TRBV9	CASSWGGNEQFF	TGTGCCAGCAGCTGGGGAGGGAATGAGCAGTTCTTC
.	TRBD1	TRBJ2-3	TRBV11-2	CASRLGDRGGTDTQYF	TGTGCCAGCCGCTTGGGGGACAGGGGCGGCACAGATACGCAGTATTTT
few	.	TRBJ2-2	TRBV7-8	CASRRVPPANTGELFF	TGTGCCAGCCGCAGGGTCCCCCCCGCGAACACCGGGGAGCTGTTTTTT